One sample yielded the 14 T cell receptor beta chains listed below, sequenced in a study of T cell repertoires in cytomegalovirus infection. Their antigens are not known. TCRdb reanalysed the reads using MiXCR and keeps one entry per CDR3 protein. This repertoire shows approximately 910,000 distinct CDR3 sequences, more than 25% found once; its top ten account for around an eighth. The sample was cultured CD8+ T cells from PBMCs, taken from culture after CMV antigen stimulation. The receptors shown here come from a human donor in good health (CMV status not recorded). Some clones in this sample may be carry-over from other donors' samples.

The rearrangement uses TRBV12-5 and TRBJ1-1; D not resolved. The V gene lost 5 bases and the J gene lost 1 base, with 11 bases spanning the gap. The V gene's germline CDR1 is LGHNT and CDR2 FRNRAP. The CDR3 length is 14 residues. CDR3 residues: CASGPPDENTEAFF. CDR3 DNA: TGTGCTAGTGGTCCCCCGGACGAGAACACTGAAGCTTTCTTT.

A few counts support this clonotype. The gene calls are TRBV27 and TRBJ1-5; the D gene is possibly TRBD1 (5 bases). Between the trimmed V and J ends, which lost 10 bases and 5 bases, there was a span of 21 bases. This CDR3 region has 15 residues. Germline V CDR1 and CDR2: MNHEY, SMNVEV (reference sequence). CDR3 sequence (DNA): TGTGCCACCGCCCACAAAGGATGGGGACATCAGCCCCAGCATTTT. Protein product: CATAHKGWGHQPQHF.

The chain has TRBV4-1 and TRBJ2-7, with D possibly being TRBD1 or TRBD2 (5 bases each). V lost 0 bases and J 2 bases, leaving 11 bases between the germline ends. CDR1 is MGHRA, CDR2 YSYEKL, per germline. This CDR3 has 15 residues. CDR3 sequence (DNA): TGCGCCAGCAGCCAAGATCCGGGACGAACCTACGAGCAGTACTTC. Translated: CASSQDPGRTYEQYF.

This clonotype was recorded many times. This chain joins TRBV7-9 and TRBJ1-1; D not certain. The germline V gene has CDR1 SEHNR and CDR2 FQNEAQ (reference sequence). With 10 bases removed from V and 5 bases from J, the gap between germline ends came to 11 bases. The CDR3 consists of 11 residues. The CDR3, as DNA: TGTGCCATCCTAAAGAGGACTGAAGCTTTCTTT. It yields the protein CAILKRTEAFF.

This clonotype was observed once. The chain has TRBV23-1 and TRBJ2-7; D unresolved. TRBV23-1 is an ORF, and what it does is uncertain. The CDR3 is made up of 14 amino acids. Trimming left V 4 bases short and J 0 bases short, with 10 bases between. The CDR3 protein is CASSPQALSYEQYF. In DNA, the CDR3 is TGCGCCAGCAGTCCCCAGGCGCTCTCCTACGAGCAGTACTTC.

The chain links TRBV9 to TRBJ2-5; D is perhaps TRBD1 (6 bases). V lost 4 bases, J lost 3 bases, and 13 bases lay in between. CDR3 length equals 14 residues. CDR1 and CDR2 from the germline V gene are SGDLS and YYNGEE. CDR3 nucleotides: TGTGCCAGCAGCCCTCGACAGGCAGAAGAGACCCAGTACTTC. Amino acids: CASSPRQAEETQYF.

This clonotype was observed a handful of times. This chain connects TRBV4-1 to TRBJ1-2; D is unresolved. This CDR3 is 16 amino acids long. Germline CDR1 is MGHRA and CDR2 is YSYEKL. With 2 bases removed from V and 3 bases from J, the gap between germline ends came to 16 bases. The CDR3 reads CASSQSFPDSDYGYTF. In nucleotides, the CDR3 is TGCGCCAGCAGCCAATCTTTCCCGGACTCGGACTATGGCTACACCTTC.

This clonotype was detected many times. V usage is TRBV7-8 and J usage is TRBJ1-2; the D is unclear. V was cut by 6 bases and J by 0 bases, with 20 bases left in between. The CDR3 is 17 amino acids. From germline, CDR1 is SGHVS and CDR2 FQNEAQ. The CDR3 protein is CASSPVGSVRTNYGYTF. As DNA, the CDR3 is TGTGCCAGCAGTCCAGTGGGGTCGGTCAGAACTAACTATGGCTACACCTTC.

This clonotype was picked up many times. J is TRBJ2-7 and V is TRBV12-3 or TRBV12-4; D call uncertain. The V gene lost 0 bases and the J gene lost 3 bases, with 6 bases spanning the gap. This CDR3 region has 13 residues. The CDR3, as DNA: TGTGCCAGCAGTTTAGCGGTCAACTACGAGCAGTACGTC. This codes for CASSLAVNYEQYV.

In this sample, this clonotype turned up a few times. The V and J genes are TRBV6-2 or TRBV6-3 and TRBJ2-2, with no clear D. The V end was cut by 7 bases, the J end by 5 bases, with 17 bases between. This CDR3 has 15 amino acids. The germline gives CDR1 MNHEY, CDR2 SVGEGT. This CDR3 reads CASNSLSAWTGELFF. Here the CDR3 DNA reads TGTGCCAGCAACTCTCTAAGTGCGTGGACCGGGGAGCTGTTTTTT.

This clonotype was recorded a few times. The chain couples TRBV6-1 to TRBJ2-7; perhaps TRBD2 as D (6 bases). The germline V gene has CDR1 MNHNS and CDR2 SASEGT. Trimming took 6 bases from V and 0 from J, leaving 21 bases between them. The CDR3 has 17 amino acids. The CDR3 nucleotides read TGTGCCAGCAGATCGGGACTCGACTTTTTTAACTCCTACGAGCAGTACTTC. It codes for CASRSGLDFFNSYEQYF.

CDR3 bases: TGTGCCAGCAATAGAAGGGAATCCTACGAGCAGTACGTC. Translated, it gives CASNRRESYEQYV. This sequence joins TRBV2 and TRBJ2-7; D uncertain. This CDR3 region has 13 residues. Trimming took off 7 bases at V and 1 base at J, with 11 bases between the two ends. The germline CDR1 and CDR2 sequences are SNHLY and FYNNEI.

This clonotype was recorded many times. The rearrangement links TRBV5-1 to TRBJ2-7, with D perhaps given as TRBD1 or TRBD2 (6 bases each). The germline CDR1 and CDR2 sequences are SGHRS and YFSETQ. This CDR3 has 14 amino acids. V gave up 4 bases and J gave up 3 bases, with 14 bases separating them. The CDR3 region is CASSPLGGIYEQYF. The DNA for the CDR3 is TGCGCCAGCAGCCCTCTGGGGGGCATCTACGAGCAGTACTTC. Using reference TRBV5-1 and TRBJ2-7 for the parts outside the CDR3, the full variable domain is KAGVTQTPRYLIKTRGQQVTLSCSPISGHRSVSWYQQTPGQGLQFLFEYFSETQRNKGNFPGRFSGRQFSNSRSEMNVSTLELGDSALYLCASSPLGGIYEQYFGPGTRLTVT.

This chain uses TRBV2 with TRBJ2-7, with a possible D match to TRBD2 (6 bases). Per the germline V gene, CDR1 is SNHLY and CDR2 is FYNNEI. With 6 bases removed from V and 9 bases from J, the gap between germline ends came to 9 bases. This CDR3 comprises 10 residues. For the CDR3, the DNA is TGTGCCAGCAGGCGGGGTCTGCAGTACGTC. It encodes CASRRGLQYV.